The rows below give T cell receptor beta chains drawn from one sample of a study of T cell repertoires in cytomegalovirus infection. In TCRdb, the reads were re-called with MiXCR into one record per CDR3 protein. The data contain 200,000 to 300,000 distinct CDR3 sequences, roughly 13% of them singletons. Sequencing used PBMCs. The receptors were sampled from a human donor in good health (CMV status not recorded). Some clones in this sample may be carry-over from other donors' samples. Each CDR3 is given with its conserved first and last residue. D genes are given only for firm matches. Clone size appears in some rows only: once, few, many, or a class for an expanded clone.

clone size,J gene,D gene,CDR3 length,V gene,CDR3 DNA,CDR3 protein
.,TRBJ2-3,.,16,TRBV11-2,TGTGCCAGCAGCTTAGACGTCGTACCCCCCAAGGATACGCAGTATTTT,CASSLDVVPPKDTQYF
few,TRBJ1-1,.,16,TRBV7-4,TGTGCCAGCAGCTTCCCCTCTGCATCCCTGAACACTGAAGCTTTCTTT,CASSFPSASLNTEAFF
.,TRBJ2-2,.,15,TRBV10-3,TGTGCCATCAGTGAGTCTAACGCGAACACCGGGGAGCTGTTTTTT,CAISESNANTGELFF
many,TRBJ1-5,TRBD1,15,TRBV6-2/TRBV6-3,TGTGCCAGCACCGAGGGAGGGACAGGTAGTCAGCCCCAGCATTTT,CASTEGGTGSQPQHF
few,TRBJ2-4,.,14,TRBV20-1,TGCAGTGCTAGAGACAGCCGAGCCAAAAACATTCAGTACTTC,CSARDSRAKNIQYF
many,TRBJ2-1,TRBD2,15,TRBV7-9,TGTGCCAGCAGCTACGGACTAGTCCTCCACAATGAGCAGTTCTTC,CASSYGLVLHNEQFF
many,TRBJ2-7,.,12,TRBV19,TGTGCCAGTAGTCAGACAGCCTACGAGCAGTACTTC,CASSQTAYEQYF
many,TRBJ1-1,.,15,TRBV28,TGTGCCAGCAGTTTATGGGGGGTTATGAACACTGAAGCTTTCTTT,CASSLWGVMNTEAFF
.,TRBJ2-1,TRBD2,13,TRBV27,TGTGCCAGCAGTCTAGCGGTACGTAATGAGCAGTTCTTC,CASSLAVRNEQFF
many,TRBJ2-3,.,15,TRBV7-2,TGTGCCAGCAGCCGCCAGCGCACTAGCACAGATACGCAGTATTTT,CASSRQRTSTDTQYF
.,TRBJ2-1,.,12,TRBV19,TGTGCCACGAGACCAGACCACAATGAGCAGTTCTTC,CATRPDHNEQFF
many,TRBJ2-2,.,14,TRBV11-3,TGTGCCAGCAGAAGCAGGTTAAACACCGGGGAGCTGTTTTTT,CASRSRLNTGELFF
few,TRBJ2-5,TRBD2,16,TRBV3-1,TGTGCCAGCAGCCTCCCCGGGAGGGCTAGCGGGGAGACCCAGTACTTC,CASSLPGRASGETQYF
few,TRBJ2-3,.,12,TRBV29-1,TGCAGCGCCGTAACAAGCACAGATACGCAGTATTTT,CSAVTSTDTQYF
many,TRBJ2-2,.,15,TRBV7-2,TGTGCCAGCAGCAAGGATGGGTGGCGCACCGGGGAGCTGTTTTTT,CASSKDGWRTGELFF
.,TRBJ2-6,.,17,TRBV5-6,TGTGCCAGCTCCGGCTCGGCGGACCTCGTGGGGGCCAACGTCCTGACTTTC,CASSGSADLVGANVLTF
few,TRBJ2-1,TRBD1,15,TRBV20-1,TGCAGTGCTAGTAGCCCGACAGGGACCTACAATGAGCAGTTCTTC,CSASSPTGTYNEQFF
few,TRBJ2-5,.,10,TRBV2,TGTGCCAGCAACCAAGAGACCCAGTACTTC,CASNQETQYF
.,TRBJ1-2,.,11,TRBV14,TGTGCCAGCAGCCAAGCGGGGGGCTACACCTTC,CASSQAGGYTF
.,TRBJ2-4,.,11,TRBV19,TGTGCCAGTATGGGGAAAAACATTCAGTACTTC,CASMGKNIQYF
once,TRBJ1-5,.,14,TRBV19,TGTGCCACCCAGGGAGGTGACAGCAATCAGCCCCAGCATTTT,CATQGGDSNQPQHF
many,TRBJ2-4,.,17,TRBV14,TGTGCCAGCAGCCAAGATTGGGGACCCGGAGCCAAAAACATTCAGTACTTC,CASSQDWGPGAKNIQYF
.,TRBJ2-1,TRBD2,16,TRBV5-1,TGCGCCAGCAGCCCTGGACTAGCGGGGGTTCACAATGAGCAGTTCTTC,CASSPGLAGVHNEQFF
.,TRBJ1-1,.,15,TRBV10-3,TGTGCCATCAGACCTTCGACAGGAGGGAACACTGAAGCTTTCTTT,CAIRPSTGGNTEAFF
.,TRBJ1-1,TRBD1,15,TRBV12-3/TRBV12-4,TGTGCCAGCAGCCGTCGTGGACAGGCGAACACTGAAGCTTTCTTT,CASSRRGQANTEAFF
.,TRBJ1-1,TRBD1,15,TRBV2,TGTGCCAGCAGGCCACGACAGGGGATGAACACTGAAGCTTTCTTT,CASRPRQGMNTEAFF
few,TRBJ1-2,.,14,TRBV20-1,TGCAGTGCTCGACAGAGGACTGGGTACTATGGCTACACCTTC,CSARQRTGYYGYTF
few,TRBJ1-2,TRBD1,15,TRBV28,TGTGCCAGCAGGGAACACAGACAGGGGGCGGGAGGCTACACCTTC,CASREHRQGAGGYTF
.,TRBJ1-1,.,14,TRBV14,TGTGCCAGCAGCCAAGTTAACAGGGACGCTGAAGCTTTCTTT,CASSQVNRDAEAFF
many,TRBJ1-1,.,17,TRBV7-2,TGTGCCAGCAGCTTAGTAACAGGGTTGCGGTTAGGTACTGAAGCTTTCTTT,CASSLVTGLRLGTEAFF
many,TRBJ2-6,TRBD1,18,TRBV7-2,TGTGCCAGCAGCCACCGGGTACAGGGGGTGTCCGGGGCCAACGTCCTGACTTTC,CASSHRVQGVSGANVLTF
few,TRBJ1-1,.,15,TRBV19,TGTGCCAGTAGTATCACGGGGGCTATGGACACTGAAGCTTTCTTT,CASSITGAMDTEAFF
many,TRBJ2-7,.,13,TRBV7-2,TGTGCCAGCAGCTCCAACCCGACCTACGAGCAGTACTTC,CASSSNPTYEQYF
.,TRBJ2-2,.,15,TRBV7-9,TGTGCCAGCAGCCCGGACAAGTCGAGTACCGGGGAGCTGTTTTTT,CASSPDKSSTGELFF
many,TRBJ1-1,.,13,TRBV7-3,TGTGCCAGCAGCTCCCAGGGGTTAGGTGAAGCTTTCTTT,CASSSQGLGEAFF
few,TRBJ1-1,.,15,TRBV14,TGTGCCAGCAGCCAAGATAAGGGGGGAATGACTGAAGCTTTCTTT,CASSQDKGGMTEAFF
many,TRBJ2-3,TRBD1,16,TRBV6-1,TGTGCCAGCAGTTTGGGGACAGGGGGCGCATCAGATACGCAGTATTTT,CASSLGTGGASDTQYF
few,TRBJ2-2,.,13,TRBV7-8,TGTGCCAGCCTCCGCGACAACACCGGGGAGCTGTTTTTT,CASLRDNTGELFF
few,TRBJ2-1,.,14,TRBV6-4,TGTGCCAGCAGTGACAGACCCGACACGAATGAGCAGTTCTTC,CASSDRPDTNEQFF
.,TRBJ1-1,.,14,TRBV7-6,TGTGCCAGCAGCCCCGGGGGCCTGGGAACTGAAGCTTTCTTT,CASSPGGLGTEAFF
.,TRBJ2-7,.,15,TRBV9,TGTGCCAGCAGCGCCTACTCCGACCGAGACTACGAGCAGTACTTC,CASSAYSDRDYEQYF
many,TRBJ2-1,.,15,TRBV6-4,TGTGCCAGCAGTAGTATCCCAGGATCCTACAATGAGCAGTTCTTC,CASSSIPGSYNEQFF
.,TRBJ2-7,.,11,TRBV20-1,TGCAGTGCTAGTGGGCCGACCGAGCAGTACTTC,CSASGPTEQYF
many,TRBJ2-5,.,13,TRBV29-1,TGCAGCGCGACATTTACCTGGGGAGAGACCCAGTACTTC,CSATFTWGETQYF
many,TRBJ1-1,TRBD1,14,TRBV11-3,TGTGCCAGCATCAGGGACAGCCTGAACACTGAAGCTTTCTTT,CASIRDSLNTEAFF
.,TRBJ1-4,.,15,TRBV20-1,TGCAGTGCTAGAGATCGGGGGCCCTCTAATGAAAAACTGTTTTTT,CSARDRGPSNEKLFF
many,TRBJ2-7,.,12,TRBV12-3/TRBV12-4,TGTGCCAGCAGTTTACAAAACTACGAGCAGTACTTC,CASSLQNYEQYF
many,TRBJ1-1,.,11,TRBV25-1,TGTGCCAGCAGGACCGTGGGTGAAGCTTTCTTT,CASRTVGEAFF